The next 20 T cell receptor beta chains were all read from a single sample in a study of cytomegalovirus exposure and HLA in healthy donors. PCR amplification relied on 60 Vbeta primers (plus 13 Jbeta primers). Repertoires were generated with immunoSEQ multiplex PCR, while TCRdb's copy carries only in-frame clones and drops some. In the table there are 130,000 to 150,000 clones, 55% to 85% of which are singletons. The sequencing input was PBMCs. These receptors were taken from a middle-aged man in good health and CMV-seronegative.

V and J are TRBV12-2 and TRBJ2-7; whether TRBD2, the table's D call, matches the DNA was not checked. TRBV12-2 is given as a pseudogene. The CDR3 is made up of 19 amino acids. CDR3 protein: CASRFGGTSGHRRWYEQYF. The CDR3 DNA reads as TGTGCAAGTCGCTTCGGAGGGACTAGCGGGCATCGAAGGTGGTACGAGCAGTACTTC.

V and J are TRBV6-6 and TRBJ1-1, with D possibly TRBD1 on 6 matching bases. The CDR3 runs to 13 residues. Trimming took 6 bases from V and 7 from J, leaving 15 bases between them. Germline assignment: CDR1 MNHNY and CDR2 SVGAGI (reference sequence). In DNA, the CDR3 is TGTGCCAGCAGCCACAGGGATGGACGTGAAGCTTTCTTT. It specifies CASSHRDGREAFF.

V usage is TRBV6-5 and J usage is TRBJ2-7, with D uncertain. The CDR3 extends over 13 amino acids. Germline V gene data show CDR1 as MNHEY and CDR2 as SVGAGI. Trimming shortened V by 2 bases and J by 0 bases, and 5 bases separated the two germline ends. The CDR3 protein is CASSYRHSYEQYF. DNA for the CDR3: TGTGCCAGCAGTTACCGACACTCCTACGAGCAGTACTTC.

This clone appeared a few times. The rearrangement joins TRBV9 to TRBJ2-1; D might be TRBD1 (5 bases). This CDR3 has 15 amino acids. V was trimmed by 1 base and J by 7 bases, leaving 15 bases between them. The germline CDR1 and CDR2 sequences are SGDLS and YYNGEE. The CDR3 sequence: CASSVRQGLKNEQFF. In nucleotides, the CDR3 is TGTGCCAGCAGCGTACGGCAGGGTCTTAAAAATGAGCAGTTCTTC.

This chain uses TRBV27 with TRBJ1-5; D perhaps matches TRBD1 (5 bases). Germline V gene sequence: CDR1 MNHEY, CDR2 SMNVEV (reference sequence). V lost 1 base to trimming and J lost 7 bases, with 11 bases between them. The CDR3 is made up of 14 amino acids. The CDR3 region is CASSLYGGIQPQHF. In DNA form, the CDR3 reads TGTGCCAGCAGTTTATACGGGGGGATACAGCCCCAGCATTTT.

The V and J genes are TRBV7-9 and TRBJ1-2; D not resolved. V lost 1 base to trimming and J lost 2 bases, with 2 bases between them. Germline loops: CDR1 SEHNR, CDR2 FQNEAQ (reference sequence). The CDR3 sequence is 12 residues long. The CDR3 region has the DNA TGTGCCAGCAGCTTAGTAAACTATGGCTACACCTTC. Translation: CASSLVNYGYTF.

This clone was detected only a few times. The CDR3 is CASSQGEYSSYGYTF. DNA for the CDR3: TGCGCCAGCAGCCAAGGCGAGTACTCTAGTTATGGCTACACCTTC. The genes are TRBV4-1 and TRBJ1-2; D is ambiguous. V lost 1 base, J lost 5 bases, and 14 bases lay in between. The length of the CDR3 is 15 residues. The germline V gene has CDR1 MGHRA and CDR2 YSYEKL.

This chain joins TRBV7-9 and TRBJ2-7; 7 bases agree with TRBD2. The V segment lost 2 bases and the J segment 1 base; nucleotides outside the gene matches: 8. Germline lookup yields CDR1 SEHNR and CDR2 FQNEAQ (reference sequence). The CDR3 covers 16 residues. This CDR3 reads CASSLRSSGMSYEQYF. In nucleotides, the CDR3 is TGTGCCAGCAGCTTACGGTCAAGCGGGATGTCCTACGAGCAGTACTTC.

The chain combines TRBV5-4 with TRBJ2-5; 11 bases match TRBD2. The CDR3 loop spans 17 amino acids. Germline V gene sequence: CDR1 SGHNT, CDR2 YYREEE (reference sequence). The V gene end was trimmed by 0 bases and the J gene end by 4 bases; junction bases not matched to a gene: 8. The CDR3 DNA reads TGTGCCAGCAGCTTGGGTTTTAGCGGGAGGGGGGGAGAGACCCAGTACTTC. It translates to CASSLGFSGRGGETQYF. Full variable domain (missing parts from reference TRBV5-4 and TRBJ2-5): ETGVTQSPTHLIKTRGQQVTLRCSSQSGHNTVSWYQQALGQGPQFIFQYYREEENGRGNFPPRFSGLQFPNYSSELNVNALELDDSALYLCASSLGFSGRGGETQYFGPGTRLLVL.

The J gene is TRBJ2-3, the V gene TRBV7-9; no clear D. V was shortened by 5 bases and J by 0 bases, with 15 bases between the two germline ends. The CDR3 is 16 residues long. Germline V lookup: CDR1 SEHNR, CDR2 FQNEAQ (reference sequence). This chain's CDR3 is CASSRAVETSTDTQYF. In nucleotides, the CDR3 is TGTGCCAGCAGCCGCGCCGTAGAGACTAGCACAGATACGCAGTATTTT.

This chain connects TRBV6-6 to TRBJ2-1, with TRBD1 as a possible D gene (6 bases). In germline, CDR1 is MNHNY, CDR2 SVGAGI (reference sequence). V was pared by 6 bases and J by 9 bases, with 24 bases between. The CDR3 covers 16 residues. The CDR3 coding sequence is TGTGCCAGCAGCTGGAACAGGGTACCCTCCAGTTTTGAGCAGTTCTTC. Translation gives CASSWNRVPSSFEQFF.

The chain has TRBV27 and TRBJ1-1, with 9 bases aligning to TRBD1. V lost 5 bases and J lost 5; bases outside the gene matches: 6. This CDR3 has 14 residues. Germline lookup yields CDR1 MNHEY and CDR2 SMNVEV (reference sequence). The CDR3 here is CASSPGTGLTEAFF. CDR3 bases: TGTGCCAGCAGTCCCGGGACAGGGCTGACTGAAGCTTTCTTT.

The V and J genes are TRBV7-2 and TRBJ2-7; 7 bases are shared with TRBD2. The CDR3 is 16 amino acids. J lost 1 base, V lost 5 bases, and 11 bases had no gene match. Germline CDR1 reads SGHTA; CDR2 reads FQGNSA. CDR3 DNA: TGTGCCAGCAGCGCGTCGCTAGCGGTGGATTCCTACGAGCAGTACTTC. Translation: CASSASLAVDSYEQYF.

V gene TRBV18 combines with J gene TRBJ1-4, with D possibly TRBD1 on 5 matching bases. Germline-derived CDR1 and CDR2 are KGHSH and LQKENI. V lost 3 bases and J 5 bases, leaving 7 bases between the germline ends. The CDR3 loop spans 13 amino acids. The CDR3 sequence: CASSPRGNEKLFF. The DNA for the CDR3 is TGTGCCAGCTCACCCCGGGGGAATGAAAAACTGTTTTTT. Looking up the rest from reference TRBV18 and TRBJ1-4 gives the full variable domain: NAGVMQNPRHLVRRRGQEARLRCSPMKGHSHVYWYRQLPEEGLKFMVYLQKENIIDESGMPKERFSAEFPKEGPSILRIQQVVRGDSAAYFCASSPRGNEKLFFGSGTQLSVL.

This chain connects TRBV5-8 to TRBJ2-7; D possibly corresponds to TRBD1 (5 bases). V was shortened by 1 base and J by 3 bases, with 8 bases between the two germline ends. The CDR3 spans 13 residues. Germline V gene lookup returns CDR1 SGHTS and CDR2 YDEGEE. As DNA, the CDR3 is TGTGCCAGCAGCTTGCAGGGCAACTACGAGCAGTACTTC. Amino acids: CASSLQGNYEQYF.

The V and J genes are TRBV9 and TRBJ2-3; the match to TRBD2 covers 14 bases. This CDR3 has 16 residues. Germline assignment: CDR1 SGDLS and CDR2 YYNGEE. With 1 base clipped from V and 3 bases from J, the junction kept 1 base outside the gene matches. CDR3 nucleotide sequence: TGTGCCAGCAGCGTAAGACTAGCGGGGGGGACAGATACGCAGTATTTT. This gives the protein CASSVRLAGGTDTQYF. Based on the CDR3 plus reference TRBV9 and TRBJ2-3, the full variable domain is DSGVTQTPKHLITATGQRVTLRCSPRSGDLSVYWYQQSLDQGLQFLIQYYNGEERAKGNILERFSAQQFPDLHSELNLSSLELGDSALYFCASSVRLAGGTDTQYFGPGTRLTVL.

The V gene is TRBV9, the J gene TRBJ1-5; possible D gene TRBD1, 5 bases. The CDR3 is 14 amino acids. The V end lost 4 bases, the J end lost 1 base, and 9 bases lay between the germline ends. Germline V gene data show CDR1 as SGDLS and CDR2 as YYNGEE. CDR3 residues: CASSSGQSNQPQHF. DNA for the CDR3: TGTGCCAGCAGCTCCGGACAAAGCAATCAGCCCCAGCATTTT.

V gene TRBV6-5 combines with J gene TRBJ2-7; D gene uncertain. V was clipped by 0 bases and J by 2 bases, with 8 bases between them. CDR3 length: 14 amino acids. Germline V gene data show CDR1 as MNHEY and CDR2 as SVGAGI. CDR3 DNA: TGTGCCAGCAGTTACTCTGCAGATCCCTACGAGCAGTACTTC. This sequence encodes CASSYSADPYEQYF.

The chain joins TRBV10-3 to TRBJ2-1; 14 nucleotides agree with TRBD2. Germline V gene data show CDR1 as ENHRY and CDR2 as SYGVKD. CDR3 size: 15 residues. Trimming took 6 bases from V and 8 from J; bases not matched to a gene: 6. CDR3 region: CAIRTSGGAFDEQFF. The CDR3 bases are TGTGCCATCAGGACTAGCGGGGGGGCCTTTGATGAGCAGTTCTTC.

There are a few counts of this clone. The genes are TRBV7-3 and TRBJ2-2; tentative D call: TRBD1 (5 bases). CDR3 size: 14 residues. The V gene lost 6 bases and the J gene lost 1 base, with 9 bases spanning the gap. From germline, CDR1 is SGHTA and CDR2 FQGTGA. The CDR3 DNA reads TGTGCCAGCAGGGACACAGGGAACACCGGGGAGCTGTTTTTT. It is translated as CASRDTGNTGELFF. Full variable domain (outside the CDR3, taken from reference TRBV7-3 and TRBJ2-2): GAGVSQTPSNKVTEKGKYVELRCDPISGHTALYWYRQSLGQGPEFLIYFQGTGAADDSGLPNDRFFAVRPEGSVSTLKIQRTERGDSAVYLCASRDTGNTGELFFGEGSRLTVL.